Below, 23 T cell receptor beta chains from the same sample are listed, as sequenced in a study of T-cell memory formation after mild COVID-19. Each CDR3 protein is one row after TCRdb ran MiXCR on the 5' RACE reads. Among approximately 210,000 distinct CDR3 sequences listed, more than 25% were seen once. The sequenced sample consisted of PBMCs or a T cell subset sorted from them (not recorded which). These receptors were obtained from an adult woman who had mild COVID-19 (a few samples of this study predate the infection). Cell type and time point are not known.

This clonotype has a handful of counts. The rearrangement joins TRBV3-1 to TRBJ2-1; TRBD1 matches 7 bases. CDR3 length: 15 residues. The V segment lost 1 base and the J segment 7 bases; nucleotides outside the gene matches: 7. Germline loops: CDR1 LGHDT, CDR2 YNNKEL (reference sequence). In DNA form, the CDR3 reads TGTGCCAGCAGCCAAGCTGTAAGGGGGCTAAATGAGCAGTTCTTC. It translates to CASSQAVRGLNEQFF.

This clonotype appeared a few times. The genes are TRBV3-1 and TRBJ2-1; TRBD2 agrees at 11 bases. There are 16 residues in the CDR3. Germline assignment: CDR1 LGHDT and CDR2 YNNKEL (reference sequence). With V trimmed by 5 bases and J by 0 bases, 3 bases remained unmatched. The CDR3: CASSALAGASYNEQFF. The CDR3 DNA is TGTGCCAGCAGCGCACTAGCGGGAGCCTCCTACAATGAGCAGTTCTTC.

The rearrangement links TRBV20-1 to TRBJ1-1; D remains unclear. The V end was cut by 0 bases, the J end by 7 bases, with 12 bases between. Germline V CDR1 and CDR2: DFQATT, SNEGSKA (reference sequence). CDR3 length: 13 residues. The CDR3 is CSARDGPYYEAFF. CDR3 sequence (DNA): TGCAGTGCTAGAGACGGGCCTTACTATGAAGCTTTCTTT.

This clonotype was detected a few times. CDR3 DNA sequence: TGTGCCAGCAGTCCCGCCGGACCCTCCTACGAGCAGTACTTC. Encoded protein: CASSPAGPSYEQYF. The chain links TRBV7-2 to TRBJ2-7; D is uncertain. Germline V lookup: CDR1 SGHTA, CDR2 FQGNSA. The CDR3 covers 14 residues. V was cut by 6 bases and J by 0 bases, with 12 bases left in between.

The genes are TRBV3-1 and TRBJ1-1, with 7 bases identical to TRBD1. V was pared by 7 bases and J by 1 base, with 12 bases of the junction left unmatched. Germline CDR1 and CDR2: LGHDT and YNNKEL (reference sequence). There are 16 residues in the CDR3. The CDR3 DNA sequence: TGTGCCAGCACACGAACAGGGGTAGATCCGAACACTGAAGCTTTCTTT. Translated: CASTRTGVDPNTEAFF.

V and J are TRBV6-5 and TRBJ1-2; D is perhaps TRBD1 (5 bases). V dropped 0 bases and J dropped 8 bases, with 10 bases sitting between them. Per the germline V gene, CDR1 is MNHEY and CDR2 is SVGAGI. The CDR3 runs to 13 residues. CDR3 amino acids: CASSYSGGGGYTF. CDR3 coding DNA: TGTGCCAGCAGTTACTCGGGGGGAGGGGGCTACACCTTC.

This clonotype was seen a few times. The chain couples TRBV5-1 to TRBJ2-5, with 7 bases that match TRBD2. The germline gives CDR1 SGHRS, CDR2 YFSETQ. Trimming at V came to 9 bases and at J to 2 bases, leaving 10 bases not matched to a gene. The CDR3 contains 14 residues. In DNA, the CDR3 is TGCGCCACATCCCAGCCGGGACTACAAGAGACCCAGTACTTC. Its translation is CATSQPGLQETQYF.

The genes are TRBV12-3 or TRBV12-4 and TRBJ1-5, with TRBD1 identical over 7 bases. The CDR3 consists of 16 residues. The V segment lost 1 base and the J segment 4 bases; nucleotides outside the gene matches: 7. The CDR3 DNA reads as TGTGCCAGCAGTTTAGGACCGCAGGGGGGTAATCAGCCCCAGCATTTT. The encoded protein is CASSLGPQGGNQPQHF.

The chain is built from TRBV6-2 or TRBV6-3 and TRBJ1-5; no definite D call. The CDR3 is 14 amino acids. Germline CDR1 is MNHEY and CDR2 is SVGEGT. Deletions cut 2 bases from V and 0 bases from J, with 5 bases between. CDR3 sequence reads: CASSYTDSNQPQHF. As DNA, the CDR3 is TGTGCCAGCAGTTACACAGATAGCAATCAGCCCCAGCATTTT.

V gene TRBV4-1 combines with J gene TRBJ1-5; D unclear. This CDR3 region has 14 residues. Germline CDR1 MGHRA, CDR2 YSYEKL. The germline V and J ends were trimmed by 1 base and 4 bases, with 8 bases remaining between them. In DNA, the CDR3 is TGCGCCAGCAGCCAAGTACTCCGAAATCAGCCCCAGCATTTT. Protein: CASSQVLRNQPQHF.

This clonotype was counted only a few times. V is TRBV9 and J is TRBJ1-1, with D maybe TRBD1 (5 bases). Trimming removed 0 bases at V and 4 bases at J, with 7 bases between. CDR1 and CDR2 from the germline V gene are SGDLS and YYNGEE. The CDR3 contains 13 residues. The CDR3 protein is CASSVGQGTEAFF. In DNA form, the CDR3 reads TGTGCCAGCAGCGTAGGGCAGGGCACTGAAGCTTTCTTT.

The chain carries TRBV10-3 and TRBJ2-7; D is ambiguous. V lost 2 bases, J lost 0 bases, and 11 bases lay in between. The CDR3 extends over 15 amino acids. Germline CDR1 is ENHRY and CDR2 is SYGVKD. The CDR3, as DNA: TGTGCCATCAGTGAGGAGGTTGGCCTCTCCTACGAGCAGTACTTC. It translates to CAISEEVGLSYEQYF.

The chain couples TRBV20-1 to TRBJ2-2; TRBD1 or TRBD2 may be the D gene (5 bases each). The V and J ends lost 5 bases and 2 bases respectively, with 12 bases between them. The CDR3 consists of 14 residues. Germline V CDR1 and CDR2: DFQATT, SNEGSKA (reference sequence). The CDR3 nucleotides are TGCAGTGCTTTCGGGACCCATAACACCGGGGAGCTGTTTTTT. The encoded protein is CSAFGTHNTGELFF.

The chain uses TRBV10-3 and TRBJ2-5; possibly TRBD2 for D (6 bases). CDR1 is ENHRY and CDR2 is SYGVKD in the germline V gene. CDR3 length: 15 residues. Deletions cut 0 bases from V and 4 bases from J, with 12 bases between. CDR3 amino acids: CAISESVRGSETQYF. The DNA for the CDR3 is TGTGCCATCAGTGAGTCGGTGCGGGGTTCAGAGACCCAGTACTTC.

The V call is TRBV6-5, the J call TRBJ1-2; D remains ambiguous. With 5 bases removed from V and 5 bases from J, the gap between germline ends came to 12 bases. Germline V gives CDR1 MNHEY, CDR2 SVGAGI. CDR3 size: 13 residues. CDR3 loop: CASSNAPSYGYTF. The CDR3 DNA sequence: TGTGCCAGCAGTAACGCCCCAAGTTATGGCTACACCTTC.

This clonotype was observed a single time. The chain is built from TRBV28 and TRBJ2-3; possible D gene TRBD2, 7 bases. Germline assignment: CDR1 MDHEN and CDR2 SYDVKM. The CDR3 has 16 amino acids. V lost 7 bases and J lost 1, with 18 bases in between. The CDR3: CASTSLRGGGTDTQYF. The CDR3 DNA reads TGTGCCAGCACCTCTTTGAGAGGGGGGGGCACAGATACGCAGTATTTT.

This chain links TRBV5-1 with TRBJ1-1; the D gene is possibly TRBD1 (5 bases). V was shortened by 1 base and J by 9 bases, with 16 bases between the two germline ends. The CDR3 has 14 amino acids. Per germline, CDR1 SGHRS and CDR2 YFSETQ. CDR3 nucleotides: TGCGCCAGCAGCTTGTCGGGGCAGGGCGAACAAGCTTTCTTT. It yields the protein CASSLSGQGEQAFF. The whole variable domain, filled in from reference TRBV5-1 and TRBJ1-1, reads KAGVTQTPRYLIKTRGQQVTLSCSPISGHRSVSWYQQTPGQGLQFLFEYFSETQRNKGNFPGRFSGRQFSNSRSEMNVSTLELGDSALYLCASSLSGQGEQAFFGQGTRLTVV.

The CDR3 DNA sequence: TGTGCCAGCCGTCGGGCGGGAGGGTTAACCAAAAACATTCAGTACTTC. It yields the protein CASRRAGGLTKNIQYF. The chain is built from TRBV6-5 and TRBJ2-4; 9 bases match TRBD2. The CDR3 totals 16 residues. The germline CDR1 and CDR2 sequences are MNHEY and SVGAGI. The V segment lost 8 bases and the J segment 2 bases; nucleotides outside the gene matches: 10.

V is TRBV28 and J is TRBJ2-7; 11 nucleotides match TRBD1. This CDR3 has 16 amino acids. V lost 7 bases, J lost 3 bases, and 11 bases stayed unmatched. Germline V gene sequence: CDR1 MDHEN, CDR2 SYDVKM. CDR3 in amino acids: CASTAAGTGGGYEQYF. DNA for the CDR3: TGTGCCAGCACAGCAGCGGGGACAGGGGGGGGCTACGAGCAGTACTTC.

This clonotype turned up a few times. The chain joins TRBV19 to TRBJ1-2; a possible D gene is TRBD1 (6 bases). The CDR3 has 14 amino acids. V was pared by 6 bases and J by 0 bases, with 11 bases between. Germline CDR1 reads LNHDA; CDR2 reads SQIVND (reference sequence). As DNA, the CDR3 is TGTGCCAGTAGGGAGGACAGCTCTAACTATGGCTACACCTTC. Translating gives CASREDSSNYGYTF. The full variable domain, in which reference TRBV19 and TRBJ1-2 provide the parts outside the CDR3, is DGGITQSPKYLFRKEGQNVTLSCEQNLNHDAMYWYRQDPGQGLRLIYYSQIVNDFQKGDIAEGYSVSREKKESFPLTVTSAQKNPTAFYLCASREDSSNYGYTFGSGTRLTVV.

The gene calls are TRBV29-1 and TRBJ2-7, with D maybe TRBD2 (6 bases). CDR1 SQVTM and CDR2 ANQGSEA come from the germline V gene. The length of the CDR3 is 13 residues. Trimming stripped 6 bases from V and 3 bases from J, with 15 bases between. The DNA for the CDR3 is TGCAGCGTAGGGACCCCCGGGGGCTACGAGCAGTACTTC. Encoded protein: CSVGTPGGYEQYF.

This clonotype has more than one count but fewer than ten. No conserved phenylalanine or tryptophan is present at the end of the CDR3, so a read error is the likely explanation. It is unclear where the CDR3 begins or ends on the DNA, so no DNA is shown, and the CDR3 is as TCRdb lists it. The chain links TRBV13 to TRBJ2-1. CDR1 is PRHDT and CDR2 is FYEKMQ in the germline V gene (reference sequence). Both ends counted, the CDR3 spans 12 residues. This CDR3 is CASSLARDGVQY.

The CDR3 sequence: CATPYQDPRTSGRYNEQFF. CDR3 bases: TGTGCCACGCCCTACCAGGACCCCCGGACTAGCGGGCGCTACAATGAGCAGTTCTTC. This chain links TRBV2 with TRBJ2-1; 11 bases are a match to TRBD2. The CDR3 has 19 amino acids. Germline CDR1 reads SNHLY; CDR2 reads FYNNEI. The V segment lost 10 bases and the J segment 3 bases; nucleotides outside the gene matches: 20.